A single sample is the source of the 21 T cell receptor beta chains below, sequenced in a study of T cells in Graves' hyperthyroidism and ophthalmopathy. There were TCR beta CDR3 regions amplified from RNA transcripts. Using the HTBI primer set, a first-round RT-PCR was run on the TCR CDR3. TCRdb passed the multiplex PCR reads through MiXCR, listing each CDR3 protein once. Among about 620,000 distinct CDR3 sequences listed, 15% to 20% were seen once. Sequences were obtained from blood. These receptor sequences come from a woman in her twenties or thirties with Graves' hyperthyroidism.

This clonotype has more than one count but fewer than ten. DNA for the CDR3: TGTGCCAGCAGCCACAAAGGGTACAATGAGCAGTTCTTC. Its protein is CASSHKGYNEQFF. The chain combines TRBV6-1 with TRBJ2-1; D ambiguous. CDR1 and CDR2 from the germline V gene are MNHNS and SASEGT. Trimming cost V 6 bases and J 4 bases, with 10 bases left between them. The CDR3 runs 13 residues.

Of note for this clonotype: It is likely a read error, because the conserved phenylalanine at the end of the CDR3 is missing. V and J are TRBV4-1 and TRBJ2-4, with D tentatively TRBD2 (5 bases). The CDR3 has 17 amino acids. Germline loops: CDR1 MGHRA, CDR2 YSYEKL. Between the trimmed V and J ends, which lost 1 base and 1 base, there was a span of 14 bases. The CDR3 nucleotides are TGCGCCAGCAGCCAAGGTTCTGCGACGGGGGCCAAAAACATTCAGTACTCC. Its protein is CASSQGSATGAKNIQYS.

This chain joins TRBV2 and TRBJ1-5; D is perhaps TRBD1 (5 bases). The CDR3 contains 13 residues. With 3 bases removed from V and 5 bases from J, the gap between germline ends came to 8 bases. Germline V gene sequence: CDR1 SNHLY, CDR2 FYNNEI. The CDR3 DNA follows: TGTGCCAGCAGTGACGTGGGGGATCAGCCCCAGCATTTT. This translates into CASSDVGDQPQHF.

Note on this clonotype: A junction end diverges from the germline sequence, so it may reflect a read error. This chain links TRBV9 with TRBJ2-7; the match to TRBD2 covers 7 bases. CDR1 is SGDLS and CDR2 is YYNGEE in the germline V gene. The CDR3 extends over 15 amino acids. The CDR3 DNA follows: TGTGCCAGCAGCGTAGCAGGACTAGGTCCCTACGAGCGGTACTTC. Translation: CASSVAGLGPYERYF.

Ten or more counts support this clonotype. CDR3 DNA sequence: TGCAGTGCTAGGTGGCCCCTTGGAGCCAAAAACATTCAGTACTTC. Amino acid sequence: CSARWPLGAKNIQYF. The genes are TRBV20-1 and TRBJ2-4; D is uncertain. V gave up 3 bases and J gave up 0 bases, with 12 bases separating them. Germline V gene data show CDR1 as DFQATT and CDR2 as SNEGSKA (reference sequence). The CDR3 spans 15 residues.

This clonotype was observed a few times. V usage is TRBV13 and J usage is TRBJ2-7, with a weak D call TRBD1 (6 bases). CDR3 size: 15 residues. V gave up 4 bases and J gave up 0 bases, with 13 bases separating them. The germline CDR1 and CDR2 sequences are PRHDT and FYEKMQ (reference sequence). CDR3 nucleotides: TGTGCCAGCAGCTCTAACACGGACAGCTCCTACGAGCAGTACTTC. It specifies CASSSNTDSSYEQYF.

The CDR3 sequence: CASSLPLAGLTDTQYF. CDR3 nucleotide sequence: TGCGCCAGCAGCTTGCCACTAGCGGGGCTCACAGATACGCAGTATTTT. V is TRBV5-1 and J is TRBJ2-3; TRBD2 matches 10 bases. V was pared by 1 base and J by 2 bases, with 4 bases of the junction left unmatched. The CDR3 runs 16 residues. The germline gives CDR1 SGHRS, CDR2 YFSETQ.

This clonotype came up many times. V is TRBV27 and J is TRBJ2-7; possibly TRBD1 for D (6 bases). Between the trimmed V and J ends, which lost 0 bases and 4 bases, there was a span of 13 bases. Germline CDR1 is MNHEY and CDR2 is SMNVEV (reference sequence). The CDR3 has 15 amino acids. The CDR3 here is CASSLSMQGQYEQYF. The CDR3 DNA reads TGTGCCAGCAGTTTATCGATGCAGGGGCAATACGAGCAGTACTTC.

The CDR3 loop reads CSVVGQGSYNEQFF. Written as DNA, the CDR3 is TGCAGCGTTGTGGGACAGGGCTCCTACAATGAGCAGTTCTTC. The chain links TRBV29-1 to TRBJ2-1, with 9 nucleotides matching TRBD1. The CDR3 extends over 14 amino acids. Looked up from germline, CDR1 is SQVTM and CDR2 is ANQGSEA. The ends lost 4 bases at V and 0 bases at J; junction bases unmatched: 1.

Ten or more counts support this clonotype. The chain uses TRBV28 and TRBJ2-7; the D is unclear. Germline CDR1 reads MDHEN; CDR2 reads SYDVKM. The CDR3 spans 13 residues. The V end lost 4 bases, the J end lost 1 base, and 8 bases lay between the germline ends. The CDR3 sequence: CASSSYSSYEQYF. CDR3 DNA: TGTGCCAGCAGTTCCTACAGTTCCTACGAGCAGTACTTC.

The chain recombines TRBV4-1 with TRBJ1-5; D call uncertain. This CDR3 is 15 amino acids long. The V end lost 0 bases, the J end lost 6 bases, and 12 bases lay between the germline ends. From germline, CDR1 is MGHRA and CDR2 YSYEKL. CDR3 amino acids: CASSQDLALAQPQHF. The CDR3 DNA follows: TGCGCCAGCAGCCAAGATTTGGCCCTGGCTCAGCCCCAGCATTTT.

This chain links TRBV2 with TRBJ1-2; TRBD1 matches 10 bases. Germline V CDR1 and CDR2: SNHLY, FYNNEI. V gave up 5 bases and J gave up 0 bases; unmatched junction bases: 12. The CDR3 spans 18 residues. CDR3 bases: TGTGCCAGCAGTATAAACGCCGGGACAGGGGTTCCTAACTATGGCTACACCTTC. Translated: CASSINAGTGVPNYGYTF.

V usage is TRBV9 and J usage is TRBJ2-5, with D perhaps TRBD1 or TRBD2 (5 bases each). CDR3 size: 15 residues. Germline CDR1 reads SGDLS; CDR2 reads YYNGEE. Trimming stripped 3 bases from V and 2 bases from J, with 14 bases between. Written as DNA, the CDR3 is TGTGCCAGCAGCGCCCGCCAGGGAGTACAAGAGACCCAGTACTTC. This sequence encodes CASSARQGVQETQYF. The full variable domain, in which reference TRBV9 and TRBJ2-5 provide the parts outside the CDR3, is DSGVTQTPKHLITATGQRVTLRCSPRSGDLSVYWYQQSLDQGLQFLIQYYNGEERAKGNILERFSAQQFPDLHSELNLSSLELGDSALYFCASSARQGVQETQYFGPGTRLLVL.

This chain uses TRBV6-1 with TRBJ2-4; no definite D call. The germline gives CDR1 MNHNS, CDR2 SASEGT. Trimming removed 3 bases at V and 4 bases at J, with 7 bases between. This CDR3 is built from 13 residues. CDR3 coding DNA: TGTGCCAGCAGTGATCCGACAAAAAACATTCAGTACTTC. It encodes CASSDPTKNIQYF.

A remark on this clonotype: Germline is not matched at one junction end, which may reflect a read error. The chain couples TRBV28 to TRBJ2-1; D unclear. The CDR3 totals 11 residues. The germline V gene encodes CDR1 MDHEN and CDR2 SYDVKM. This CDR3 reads CASSLGNEQLF. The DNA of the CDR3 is TGTGCCAGCAGTTTAGGGAATGAGCAGCTCTTC.

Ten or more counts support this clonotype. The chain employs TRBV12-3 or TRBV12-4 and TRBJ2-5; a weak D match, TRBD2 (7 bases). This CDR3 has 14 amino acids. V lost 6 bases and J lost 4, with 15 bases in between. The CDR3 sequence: CASRPRGAIETQYF. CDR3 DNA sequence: TGTGCCAGCAGACCCCGGGGGGCGATAGAGACCCAGTACTTC.

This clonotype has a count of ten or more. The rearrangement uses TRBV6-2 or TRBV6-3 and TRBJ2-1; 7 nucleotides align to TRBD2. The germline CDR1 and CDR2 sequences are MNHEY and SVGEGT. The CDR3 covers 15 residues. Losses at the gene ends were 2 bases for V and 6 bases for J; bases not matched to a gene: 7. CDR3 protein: CASSYVGLGSNEQFF. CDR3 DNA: TGTGCCAGCAGTTACGTCGGACTAGGGTCCAATGAGCAGTTCTTC.

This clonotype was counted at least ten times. This CDR3 reads CASSSDSRDTQYF. CDR3 DNA sequence: TGCGCCAGCAGCTCAGACTCCCGCGATACGCAGTATTTT. This chain joins TRBV5-1 and TRBJ2-3; D is unclear. The V end lost 3 bases, the J end lost 6 bases, and 11 bases lay between the germline ends. The germline CDR1 and CDR2 sequences are SGHRS and YFSETQ. CDR3 size: 13 residues.

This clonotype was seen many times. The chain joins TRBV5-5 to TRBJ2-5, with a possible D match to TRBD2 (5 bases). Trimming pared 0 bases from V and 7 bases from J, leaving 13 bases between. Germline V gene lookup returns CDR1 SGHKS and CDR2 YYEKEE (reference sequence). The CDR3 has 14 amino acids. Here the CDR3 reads CASSLASGMATQYF. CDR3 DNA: TGTGCCAGCAGCTTGGCTTCGGGAATGGCGACCCAGTACTTC.

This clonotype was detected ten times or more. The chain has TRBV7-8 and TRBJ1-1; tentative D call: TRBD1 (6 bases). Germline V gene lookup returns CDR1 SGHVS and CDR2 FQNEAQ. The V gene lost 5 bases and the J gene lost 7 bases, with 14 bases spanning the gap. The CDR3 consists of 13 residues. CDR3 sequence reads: CASSLIEGVEAFF. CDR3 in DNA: TGTGCCAGCAGCCTCATTGAGGGGGTTGAAGCTTTCTTT. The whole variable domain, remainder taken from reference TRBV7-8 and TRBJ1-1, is GAGVSQSPRYKVAKRGQDVALRCDPISGHVSLFWYQQALGQGPEFLTYFQNEAQLDKSGLPSDRFFAERPEGSVSTLKIQRTQQEDSAVYLCASSLIEGVEAFFGQGTRLTVV.

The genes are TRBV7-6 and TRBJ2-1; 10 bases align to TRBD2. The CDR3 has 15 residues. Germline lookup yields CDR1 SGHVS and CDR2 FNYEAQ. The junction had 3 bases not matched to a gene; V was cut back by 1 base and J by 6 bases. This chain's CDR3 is CASSLGAGGSNEQFF. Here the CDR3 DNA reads TGTGCCAGCAGCTTAGGAGCGGGAGGGTCCAATGAGCAGTTCTTC.